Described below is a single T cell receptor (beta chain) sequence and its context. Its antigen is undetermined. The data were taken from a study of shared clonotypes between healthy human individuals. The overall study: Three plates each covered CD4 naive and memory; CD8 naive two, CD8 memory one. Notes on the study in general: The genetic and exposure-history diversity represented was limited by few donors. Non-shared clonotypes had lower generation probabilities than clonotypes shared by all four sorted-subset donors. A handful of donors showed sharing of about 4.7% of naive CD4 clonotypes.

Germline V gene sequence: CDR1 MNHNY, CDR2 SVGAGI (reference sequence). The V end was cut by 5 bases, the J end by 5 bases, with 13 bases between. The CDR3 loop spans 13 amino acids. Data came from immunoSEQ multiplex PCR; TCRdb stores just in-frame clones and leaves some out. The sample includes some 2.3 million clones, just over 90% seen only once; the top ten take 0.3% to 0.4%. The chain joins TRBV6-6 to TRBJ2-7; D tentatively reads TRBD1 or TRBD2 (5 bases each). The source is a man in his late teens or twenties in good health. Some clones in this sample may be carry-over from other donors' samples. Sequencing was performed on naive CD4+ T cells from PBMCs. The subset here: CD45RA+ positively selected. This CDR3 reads CASSPRGPHEQYF. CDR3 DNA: TGTGCCAGCAGTCCCCGGGGCCCCCACGAGCAGTACTTC.